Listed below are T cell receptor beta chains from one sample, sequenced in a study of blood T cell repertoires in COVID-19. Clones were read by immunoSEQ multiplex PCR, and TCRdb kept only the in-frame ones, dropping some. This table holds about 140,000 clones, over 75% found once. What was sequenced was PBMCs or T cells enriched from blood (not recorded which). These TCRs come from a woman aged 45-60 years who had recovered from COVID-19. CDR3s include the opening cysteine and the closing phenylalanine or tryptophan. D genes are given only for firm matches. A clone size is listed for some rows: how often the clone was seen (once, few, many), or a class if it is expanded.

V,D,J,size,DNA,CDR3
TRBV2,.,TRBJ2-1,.,TGTGCCAGCAGGACTAACGACGAGCAGTTCTTC,CASRTNDEQFF
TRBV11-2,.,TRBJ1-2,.,TGTGCCAGCAGCCCATATGGCTACACCTTC,CASSPYGYTF
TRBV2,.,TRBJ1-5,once,TGTGCCAGCAGAGGTTCGGAGCAGCCCCAGCATTTT,CASRGSEQPQHF
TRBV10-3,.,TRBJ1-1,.,TGTGCCATTGGCAGTGAGAACACTGAAGCTTTCTTT,CAIGSENTEAFF
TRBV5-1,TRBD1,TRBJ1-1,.,TGCGCCAGCAGCTTGAGGACAGGGGGCTCCGGCACTGAAGCTTTCTTT,CASSLRTGGSGTEAFF
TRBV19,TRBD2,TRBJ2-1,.,TGTGCCAGTAGTAAGACGACTAGCGGGAGAAGCTACAATGAGCAGTTCTTC,CASSKTTSGRSYNEQFF
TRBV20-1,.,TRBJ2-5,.,TGCAGTAATCTCCGGAGTGAGACCCAGTACTTC,CSNLRSETQYF
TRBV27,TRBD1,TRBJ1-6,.,TGTGCCAGCAGTTCGGGACAGGGAAGTTCACCCCTCCACTTT,CASSSGQGSSPLHF
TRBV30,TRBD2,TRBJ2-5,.,TGTGCCTGGAGGCCTAGCGGGGCGGCTAGGGAGACCCAGTACTTC,CAWRPSGAARETQYF
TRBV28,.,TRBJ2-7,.,TGTGCCAGCAGTTCATGGGGGGCGGAGTACGAGCAGTACTTC,CASSSWGAEYEQYF
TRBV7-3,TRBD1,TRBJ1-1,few,TGTGCCAGCAGCTTGGGACAGGGCTACACTGAAGCTTTCTTT,CASSLGQGYTEAFF
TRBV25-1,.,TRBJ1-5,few,TGTGCCAGCAGTGAGGGGCAGGAAAGCAATCAGCCCCAGCATTTT,CASSEGQESNQPQHF
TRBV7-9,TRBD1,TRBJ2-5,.,TGTGCCAGCAGCTCGGACAGGGCCCAAGAGACCCAGTACTTC,CASSSDRAQETQYF
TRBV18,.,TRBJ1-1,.,TGTGCCAGCTCACCCACCGGGAACATGAACACTGAAGCTTTCTTT,CASSPTGNMNTEAFF
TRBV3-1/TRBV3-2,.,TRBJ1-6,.,TGTGCCAGCAGCCTCCGACAGACCCGTGGGTGGGCCCTCCACTTT,CASSLRQTRGWALHF
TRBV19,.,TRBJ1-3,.,TGTGCCAGTAGTATAGCAGGAAGATATGGAAACACCATATATTTT,CASSIAGRYGNTIYF
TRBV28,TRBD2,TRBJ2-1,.,TGTGCCAGCAGCTCCGGGACTAGTCAGTTCTTC,CASSSGTSQFF
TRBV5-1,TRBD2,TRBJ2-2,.,TGCGCCAGCAGCTTGGACGCCGGGGGGTCCGGGGAGCTGTTTTTT,CASSLDAGGSGELFF
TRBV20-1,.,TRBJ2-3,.,TGCAGTGCTGGTGGGCAGCGCCACAGCACAGATACGCAGTATTTT,CSAGGQRHSTDTQYF
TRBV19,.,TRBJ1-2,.,TGTGCCAGTAGTATGTCGGAGGCCTATGGCTACACCTTC,CASSMSEAYGYTF
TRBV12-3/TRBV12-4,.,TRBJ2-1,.,TGTGCCAGCAGTTTAGACAGCAACAATGAGCAGTTCTTC,CASSLDSNNEQFF
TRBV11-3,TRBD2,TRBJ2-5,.,TGTGCCAGCAGCCTGCGTCCCTTTCTAGCGGGGGGACGAGGTTGGGAGACCCAGTACTTC,CASSLRPFLAGGRGWETQYF
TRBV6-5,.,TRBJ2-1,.,TGTGCCAGCCGGAGGGTCTACAATGAGCAGTTCTTC,CASRRVYNEQFF
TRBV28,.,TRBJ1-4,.,TGTGCCACCCGCGCTGAAAAACTGTTTTTT,CATRAEKLFF
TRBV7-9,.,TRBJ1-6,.,TGTGCCAGCAGCTCGCCCCAGGGGATCTATAATTCACCCCTCCACTTT,CASSSPQGIYNSPLHF
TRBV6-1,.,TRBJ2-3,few,TGTGCCAGCAGTGAGAGGAGGGAAGACACATTCGTGACTAGCACAGATACGCAGTATTTT,CASSERREDTFVTSTDTQYF
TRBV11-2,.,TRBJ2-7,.,TGTGCCAGCAGCTTTGGCGCCGACTACTCCTACGAGCAGTACTTC,CASSFGADYSYEQYF
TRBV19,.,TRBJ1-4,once,TGTGCCAGTAAAATACAGGGTGCAACTAATGAAAAACTGTTTTTT,CASKIQGATNEKLFF
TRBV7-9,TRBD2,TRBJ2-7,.,TGTGCCAGCAGCTCCGGACTAGCGGGAGGCTACGAGCAGTACTTC,CASSSGLAGGYEQYF
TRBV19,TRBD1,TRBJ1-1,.,TGTGCCAGCTCCCGGGCAGGACAGGGATACACTGAAGCTTTCTTT,CASSRAGQGYTEAFF
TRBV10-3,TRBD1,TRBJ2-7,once,TGTGCCATCAGGGGACAGGGGGTTACCTACGAGCAGTACTTC,CAIRGQGVTYEQYF
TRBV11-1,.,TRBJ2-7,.,TGTGCCAGCAGCCAAAACAGGGACCACGAGCAGTACTTC,CASSQNRDHEQYF
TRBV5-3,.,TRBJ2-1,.,TGTGCCAGAAGCTTGGTCCGGGACAATGAGCAGTTCTTC,CARSLVRDNEQFF
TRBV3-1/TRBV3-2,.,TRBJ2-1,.,TGTGCCAGCAGCCAGACGGGACTTTCCTACAATGAGCAGTTCTTC,CASSQTGLSYNEQFF
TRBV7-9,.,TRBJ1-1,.,TGTGCCAGCAGCTTCAGGGAGGGAGGGAAGGAAGCTTTCTTT,CASSFREGGKEAFF
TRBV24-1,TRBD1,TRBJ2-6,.,TGTGCCACCAGGGGGACAGGGCCATGGGGCTCTGGGGCCAACGTCCTGACTTTC,CATRGTGPWGSGANVLTF
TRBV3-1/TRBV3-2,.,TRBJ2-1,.,TGTGCCAGCAGCCAAGCCACTATATCGGCCCGCGGAGAGTTCTTC,CASSQATISARGEFF
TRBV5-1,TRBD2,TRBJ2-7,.,TGCGCCAGCAGCTTGGCCGGCGGGAGTAAATACGAGCAGTACTTC,CASSLAGGSKYEQYF
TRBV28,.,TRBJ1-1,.,TGTGCCAGCAGTCCGAGGACAGAGAACACTGAAGCTTTCTTT,CASSPRTENTEAFF
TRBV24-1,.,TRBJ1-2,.,TGTGCCACCAGTGATTTGAGAAGTCCGGGAGGCTACACCTTC,CATSDLRSPGGYTF
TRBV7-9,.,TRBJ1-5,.,TGTGCCAGCAGCAGATCCTCGTCAGGCAATCAGCCCCAGCATTTT,CASSRSSSGNQPQHF
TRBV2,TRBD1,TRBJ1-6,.,TGTGCCGGGGGACAGGGGAATTCACCCCTCCACTTT,CAGGQGNSPLHF
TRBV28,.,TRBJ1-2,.,TGTGCCAGCAGCCCCCGGGATGGCTACACCTTC,CASSPRDGYTF
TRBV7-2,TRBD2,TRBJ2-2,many,TGTGCCAGCAGCTTAGTAGCGGGGGTGAACACCGGGGAGCTGTTTTTT,CASSLVAGVNTGELFF
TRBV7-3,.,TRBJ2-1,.,TGTGCCAGCAGCTCGCAAGGTGTGACAGCGGAGCAGTTCTTC,CASSSQGVTAEQFF
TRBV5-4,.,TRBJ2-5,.,TGTGCCAGCAGCTCGGGACTCCGAGAGACCCAGTACTTC,CASSSGLRETQYF
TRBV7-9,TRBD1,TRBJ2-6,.,TGTGCCAGCAGCTTAGGAGGGGGCATACCTAGCTCTGGGGCCAACGTCCTGACTTTC,CASSLGGGIPSSGANVLTF
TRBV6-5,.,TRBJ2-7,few,TGTGCCAGCAGGGGGATGGCGGGCTACGAGCAGTACTTC,CASRGMAGYEQYF
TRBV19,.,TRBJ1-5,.,TGTGCCAGTAGTTCCCGAGACAGCACGAATCAGCCCCAGCATTTT,CASSSRDSTNQPQHF
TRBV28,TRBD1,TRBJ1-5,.,TGTGCCAGCAGTTTTCGTCGGCAGGGGGAACGTCAGCCCCAGCATTTT,CASSFRRQGERQPQHF